The 30 T cell receptor beta chains reported below all come from one sample, sequenced in a study of T cell responses to AZD1222 COVID-19 vaccine. Sequencing used immunoSEQ multiplex PCR; TCRdb keeps in-frame clones, though not all of them. Among some 120,000 clones listed, roughly nine tenths were seen once. Here the sequenced sample was peripheral blood, taken on day 0 of AZD1222 vaccination. These receptors were collected from an adult in good health.

The chain links TRBV10-3 to TRBJ1-3; maybe TRBD1 (6 bases). In germline, CDR1 is ENHRY, CDR2 SYGVKD. With 10 bases removed from V and 0 bases from J, the gap between germline ends came to 19 bases. The CDR3 is 16 residues long. The CDR3 DNA is TGTGCCAGCGGGGAACAGGGATCCGACTCTGGAAACACCATATATTTT. Amino acid sequence: CASGEQGSDSGNTIYF.

The rearrangement joins TRBV29-1 to TRBJ1-2; TRBD1 might be the D (6 bases). Germline lookup yields CDR1 SQVTM and CDR2 ANQGSEA. Trimming removed 6 bases from V and 1 base from J, with 24 bases in between. The CDR3 runs to 17 residues. The CDR3: CSVTAGTIRSLNYGYTF. CDR3 bases: TGCAGCGTCACTGCCGGGACAATCAGGTCCCTTAACTATGGCTACACCTTC.

The CDR3 is CASSLRLYTDTQYF. The CDR3 region has the DNA TGTGCCAGCAGCTTGCGTCTTTACACAGATACGCAGTATTTT. The chain recombines TRBV5-6 with TRBJ2-3; D ambiguous. Trimming shortened V by 1 base and J by 2 bases, and 8 bases separated the two germline ends. Germline assignment: CDR1 SGHDT and CDR2 YYEEEE. This CDR3 region has 14 residues. The entire variable domain, with the rest obtained from reference TRBV5-6 and TRBJ2-3, is as follows: DAGVTQSPTHLIKTRGQQVTLRCSPKSGHDTVSWYQQALGQGPQFIFQYYEEEERQRGNFPDRFSGHQFPNYSSELNVNALLLGDSALYLCASSLRLYTDTQYFGPGTRLTVL.

The V call is TRBV7-6, the J call TRBJ2-7; no clear D gene. Trimming took 2 bases from V and 3 from J, leaving 8 bases between them. The CDR3 length is 13 residues. Germline V gives CDR1 SGHVS, CDR2 FNYEAQ. This CDR3 is CASSLPGSYEQYF. In nucleotides, the CDR3 is TGTGCCAGCAGCTTACCCGGAAGCTACGAGCAGTACTTC.

The chain carries TRBV7-2 and TRBJ1-2; D perhaps matches TRBD1 (6 bases). Germline V CDR1 and CDR2: SGHTA, FQGNSA. The CDR3 covers 15 residues. Trimming stripped 4 bases from V and 2 bases from J, with 14 bases between. DNA of the CDR3: TGTGCCAGCAGCTCGAGGTTGGGGGCGAACTATGGCTACACCTTC. It is translated as CASSSRLGANYGYTF.

The chain has TRBV1 and TRBJ2-1; TRBD2, the table's D call, lacks a check against the DNA. TRBV1 is labeled a pseudogene. The CDR3 is 19 residues long. Here the CDR3 DNA reads TGCACCAGCAGCCAAGATCCTCCTGGGGGGGATAGCTCCTACAATGAGCAGTTCTTC. Its translation is CTSSQDPPGGDSSYNEQFF.

This clone was seen a few times. The CDR3 nucleotides are TGTGCCAGCAGCCGGGGAGATACGCAGTATTTT. It codes for CASSRGDTQYF. The rearrangement joins TRBV9 to TRBJ2-3, with D possibly being TRBD2 (5 bases). Trimming took off 4 bases at V and 5 bases at J, with 5 bases between the two ends. The CDR3 has 11 residues. CDR1 is SGDLS and CDR2 is YYNGEE in the germline V gene.

This rearrangement joins TRBV6-1 to TRBJ1-5; 7 bases are a match to TRBD1. The CDR3 has 15 residues. J lost 2 bases, V lost 2 bases, and 3 bases had no gene match. Per germline, CDR1 MNHNS and CDR2 SASEGT. DNA for the CDR3: TGTGCCAGCAGTGAACCAGGGGGGGGCAATCAGCCCCAGCATTTT. Translation: CASSEPGGGNQPQHF.

The chain couples TRBV6-5 to TRBJ1-1, with D hard to call. The germline V and J ends were trimmed by 6 bases and 7 bases, with 12 bases remaining between them. CDR3 length: 12 residues. Germline CDR1 and CDR2: MNHEY and SVGAGI. CDR3 in amino acids: CASSDRGGEAFF. The CDR3 coding sequence is TGTGCCAGCAGCGACCGAGGCGGTGAAGCTTTCTTT.

The chain has TRBV6-5 and TRBJ1-2; perhaps TRBD1 as D (6 bases). The V gene's germline CDR1 is MNHEY and CDR2 SVGAGI. The CDR3 runs 14 residues. Trimming stripped 6 bases from V and 4 bases from J, with 15 bases between. The DNA for the CDR3 is TGTGCCAGCAGGGGGGCCGACTACTCCTATGGCTACACCTTC. Amino acids: CASRGADYSYGYTF.

The chain joins TRBV5-6 to TRBJ2-1; 9 nucleotides agree with TRBD1. Germline V gene lookup returns CDR1 SGHDT and CDR2 YYEEEE. The V and J ends lost 7 bases and 7 bases, in that order; junction bases with no gene match: 9. This CDR3 is built from 14 residues. CDR3 sequence (DNA): TGTGCCAGCGGCCGGGACAGGGTTGGGAATGAGCAGTTCTTC. Translation gives CASGRDRVGNEQFF. The full variable domain, its missing parts supplied by reference TRBV5-6 and TRBJ2-1, is DAGVTQSPTHLIKTRGQQVTLRCSPKSGHDTVSWYQQALGQGPQFIFQYYEEEERQRGNFPDRFSGHQFPNYSSELNVNALLLGDSALYLCASGRDRVGNEQFFGPGTRLTVL.

The chain has TRBV6-5 and TRBJ1-1; 7 bases match TRBD1. The trim removed 7 bases at V and 10 bases at J, leaving 12 bases unmatched. CDR3 length: 13 residues. CDR1 is MNHEY, CDR2 SVGAGI, per germline. Here the CDR3 reads CASKIQGSWVAFF. CDR3 coding DNA: TGTGCCAGCAAAATACAGGGGTCTTGGGTAGCTTTCTTT.

CDR3 loop: CSASRAGGPETQYF. For the CDR3, the DNA is TGCAGTGCTAGTAGAGCGGGGGGGCCCGAGACCCAGTACTTC. The chain is built from TRBV20-1 and TRBJ2-5; 10 bases agree with TRBD2. Germline CDR1 and CDR2: DFQATT and SNEGSKA (reference sequence). The CDR3 is 14 amino acids. The V segment lost 3 bases and the J segment 5 bases; nucleotides outside the gene matches: 6.

This clone was counted between two and nine times. The chain is built from TRBV7-2 and TRBJ1-1, with TRBD1 matching over 9 bases. The CDR3 runs to 17 residues. CDR1 is SGHTA and CDR2 is FQGNSA in the germline V gene. J was trimmed by 1 base and V by 1 base; bases with no gene match: 7. CDR3 amino acids: CASSLVLRQGGNTEAFF. The CDR3 nucleotides are TGTGCCAGCAGCTTAGTGCTCCGACAGGGGGGGAACACTGAAGCTTTCTTT.

This clone was detected only once. The V call is TRBV7-9, the J call TRBJ1-1, with a weak D call TRBD1 (5 bases). The V end lost 5 bases, the J end lost 6 bases, and 16 bases lay between the germline ends. The germline CDR1 and CDR2 sequences are SEHNR and FQNEAQ (reference sequence). This CDR3 has 14 amino acids. Written as DNA, the CDR3 is TGTGCCAGCAGCGCCGTTCCCTTAGGGGCTGAAGCTTTCTTT. Translating gives CASSAVPLGAEAFF.

Notes on this clone: Other DNA sequences in this sample translate to the same CDR3. The V gene is TRBV19, the J gene TRBJ2-1; the match to TRBD1 covers 10 bases. The CDR3 spans 14 residues. Germline V lookup: CDR1 LNHDA, CDR2 SQIVND (reference sequence). The trim removed 6 bases at V and 7 bases at J, leaving 6 bases unmatched. The CDR3 loop is CASSPDRGRNEQFF. For the CDR3, the DNA is TGTGCCAGTAGCCCTGACAGGGGGCGGAATGAGCAGTTCTTC.

The chain joins TRBV7-9 to TRBJ1-6, with 8 bases aligning to TRBD1. The CDR3 totals 14 residues. Unmatched junction bases numbered 4, after V lost 5 bases and J lost 7 bases. The V gene's germline CDR1 is SEHNR and CDR2 FQNEAQ (reference sequence). This CDR3 is CASSQGQGNSPLHF. CDR3 bases: TGTGCCAGCAGCCAAGGACAGGGAAATTCACCCCTCCACTTT.

The chain carries TRBV2 and TRBJ1-5; D gene ambiguous. Deletions cut 7 bases from V and 0 bases from J, with 13 bases between. In germline, CDR1 is SNHLY, CDR2 FYNNEI. This CDR3 contains 15 residues. The CDR3 reads CASTPAGLSNQPQHF. The CDR3 bases are TGTGCCAGCACCCCGGCCGGGCTTAGCAATCAGCCCCAGCATTTT.

The chain joins TRBV19 to TRBJ1-3; the D gene is possibly TRBD1 (5 bases). Germline CDR1 LNHDA, CDR2 SQIVND (reference sequence). The ends were cut back, 5 bases at V and 2 bases at J, with 10 bases in the middle. This CDR3 is 14 amino acids long. Here the CDR3 reads CASSAPGPGNTIYF. In DNA, the CDR3 is TGTGCCAGTAGTGCCCCAGGGCCTGGAAACACCATATATTTT.

The sample holds a few counts of this clone. This chain joins TRBV19 and TRBJ1-2; D might be TRBD1 (5 bases). Trimming stripped 5 bases from V and 3 bases from J, with 13 bases between. The germline CDR1 and CDR2 sequences are LNHDA and SQIVND (reference sequence). CDR3 size: 14 residues. The CDR3 DNA reads TGTGCCAGTAGTGCCAGGGACGTCGACTATGGCTACACCTTC. Translating gives CASSARDVDYGYTF. The full variable domain, in which reference TRBV19 and TRBJ1-2 provide the parts outside the CDR3, is DGGITQSPKYLFRKEGQNVTLSCEQNLNHDAMYWYRQDPGQGLRLIYYSQIVNDFQKGDIAEGYSVSREKKESFPLTVTSAQKNPTAFYLCASSARDVDYGYTFGSGTRLTVV.

The gene calls are TRBV5-1 and TRBJ2-7; 7 bases map to TRBD2. CDR1 and CDR2 from the germline V gene are SGHRS and YFSETQ. The V gene end was trimmed by 2 bases and the J gene end by 4 bases; junction bases not matched to a gene: 21. The CDR3 covers 19 residues. The CDR3 loop is CASSFTLLTLPSGRYEQYF. For the CDR3, the DNA is TGCGCCAGCAGCTTCACCCTTCTTACCCTTCCTAGCGGAAGATACGAGCAGTACTTC. Using reference TRBV5-1 and TRBJ2-7 for the parts outside the CDR3, the full variable domain is KAGVTQTPRYLIKTRGQQVTLSCSPISGHRSVSWYQQTPGQGLQFLFEYFSETQRNKGNFPGRFSGRQFSNSRSEMNVSTLELGDSALYLCASSFTLLTLPSGRYEQYFGPGTRLTVT.

This chain connects TRBV4-1 to TRBJ1-6, with D perhaps matching TRBD1 (6 bases). Germline CDR1 and CDR2: MGHRA and YSYEKL. The germline V and J ends were trimmed by 4 bases and 7 bases, with 14 bases remaining between them. This CDR3 region has 15 residues. CDR3 DNA sequence: TGCGCCAGCAGCCTCCCCGGGACAAAGAATTCACCCCTCCACTTT. Protein product: CASSLPGTKNSPLHF.

The CDR3 here is CASSHRTVNYGYTF. The CDR3 nucleotides read TGTGCCAGCAGCCATCGGACAGTCAACTATGGCTACACCTTC. V is TRBV3-1 (or the pseudogene TRBV3-2) and J is TRBJ1-2; D may be TRBD1 (6 bases). With 3 bases removed from V and 2 bases from J, the gap between germline ends came to 10 bases. CDR1 is LGHDT, CDR2 YNNKEL, per germline (reference sequence). This CDR3 is 14 amino acids long.

This chain links TRBV30 with TRBJ1-2; D might be TRBD1 (6 bases). Germline V lookup: CDR1 GTSNPN, CDR2 SVGIG (reference sequence). This CDR3 is 15 amino acids long. V was cut by 2 bases and J by 1 base, with 14 bases left in between. Written as DNA, the CDR3 is TGTGCCTGGAGTCGAGGGGGTTATAATAACTATGGCTACACCTTC. Amino acid sequence: CAWSRGGYNNYGYTF.

The V gene is TRBV7-7, the J gene TRBJ1-3; 7 bases map to TRBD1. J was trimmed by 0 bases and V by 5 bases; bases with no gene match: 1. Germline CDR1 is SSHAT and CDR2 is FNYEAQ (reference sequence). The CDR3 is made up of 14 amino acids. The CDR3 DNA follows: TGTGCCAGCAGCCCAGGGGGCTCTGGAAACACCATATATTTT. It codes for CASSPGGSGNTIYF.

J is TRBJ2-7 and V is TRBV27; D is undetermined. The CDR3 runs to 14 residues. V shed 6 bases and J shed 4 bases, with 16 bases lying between them. CDR1 MNHEY and CDR2 SMNVEV come from the germline V gene (reference sequence). Here the CDR3 reads CASSFPGPPYEQYF. The CDR3 DNA is TGTGCCAGCAGCTTCCCCGGGCCTCCATACGAGCAGTACTTC.

This chain joins TRBV27 and TRBJ2-2, with 14 bases lining up with TRBD2. CDR1 and CDR2 (germline): MNHEY, SMNVEV (reference sequence). The CDR3 is 14 amino acids. The junction had 1 base not matched to a gene; V was cut back by 5 bases and J by 8 bases. As DNA, the CDR3 is TGTGCCAGCAGTGGACTAGCGGGAGGAGGGGAGCTGTTTTTT. Translating it yields CASSGLAGGGELFF.

In this sample, this clone turned up a few times. The genes are TRBV7-8 and TRBJ2-1; D is unclear. Per germline, CDR1 SGHVS and CDR2 FQNEAQ. The CDR3 is made up of 13 amino acids. V dropped 2 bases and J dropped 4 bases, with 6 bases sitting between them. Here the CDR3 reads CASSLSGYNEQFF. The CDR3 bases are TGTGCCAGCAGCTTATCGGGTTACAATGAGCAGTTCTTC. Filled out from reference TRBV7-8 and TRBJ2-1, the complete variable domain reads GAGVSQSPRYKVAKRGQDVALRCDPISGHVSLFWYQQALGQGPEFLTYFQNEAQLDKSGLPSDRFFAERPEGSVSTLKIQRTQQEDSAVYLCASSLSGYNEQFFGPGTRLTVL.

In its sample, this clone was seen once. The CDR3 here is CAGKGQPNTEAFF. For the CDR3, the DNA is TGTGCCGGAAAGGGACAGCCGAACACTGAAGCTTTCTTT. The chain couples TRBV2 to TRBJ1-1; TRBD1 matches at 7 bases. Germline-derived CDR1 and CDR2 are SNHLY and FYNNEI. The CDR3 runs to 13 residues. Trimming took 11 bases from V and 1 from J; bases not matched to a gene: 7.

This chain joins TRBV9 and TRBJ2-7; a weak D match, TRBD2 (5 bases). Germline V gene sequence: CDR1 SGDLS, CDR2 YYNGEE. The ends were cut back, 2 bases at V and 2 bases at J, with 14 bases in the middle. This CDR3 contains 15 residues. The CDR3, as DNA: TGTGCCAGCAGCGTTGAGGCTAGCAGGACCTACGAGCAGTACTTC. Amino acids: CASSVEASRTYEQYF.